The 19 T cell receptor beta chains below come from one sample, sequenced in a study of Ad26.COV2.S vaccination and SARS-CoV-2 variants. Profiled with immunoSEQ multiplex PCR; TCRdb holds only in-frame clones, not every one. Among about 500,000 clones, nearly 90% were seen once, and the ten largest hold 1.5% to 2%. Treatment defined: some 20 received Ad26.COV2.S at low or high dose, single or two shots; roughly five received placebo; per-sample allocation not given. Vaccine and placebo recipients were sampled on day 63 after the first injection. This material consisted of peripheral blood, taken in a trial of Ad26.COV2.S vaccine versus placebo. All receptors derive from a person between 18 and 59 years old who received the Ad26.COV2.S COVID-19 vaccine or a placebo.

This clone was seen a single time. V and J are TRBV15 and TRBJ2-5; D unresolved. CDR1 is LNHNV, CDR2 YYDKDF, per germline (reference sequence). V was clipped by 4 bases and J by 7 bases, with 7 bases between them. The CDR3 sequence is 11 residues long. The CDR3 nucleotides are TGTGCCACCAGCACCGTCGGGACCCAGTACTTC. It codes for CATSTVGTQYF.

The chain links TRBV6-1 to TRBJ1-2; 8 bases align to TRBD1. In germline, CDR1 is MNHNS, CDR2 SASEGT. With V trimmed by 1 base and J by 8 bases, 3 bases remained unmatched. The CDR3 loop spans 13 amino acids. The CDR3 DNA sequence: TGTGCCAGCAGTGAAGGGACAGGGAACGGCTACACCTTC. Its protein is CASSEGTGNGYTF.

The gene calls are TRBV6-1 and TRBJ2-7; unclear D gene. V gave up 5 bases and J gave up 0 bases, with 8 bases separating them. The CDR3 is made up of 13 amino acids. Looked up from germline, CDR1 is MNHNS and CDR2 is SASEGT. CDR3 bases: TGTGCCAGCAGTTCGTCTAGCTCCTACGAGCAGTACTTC. Its protein product is CASSSSSSYEQYF.

This chain links TRBV29-1 with TRBJ2-3; 8 nucleotides align to TRBD2. J gave up 1 base and V 8 bases, and 5 bases lay outside the gene matches. There are 13 residues in the CDR3. CDR1 SQVTM and CDR2 ANQGSEA come from the germline V gene. DNA of the CDR3: TGCAGCACCGGGGGGGCACGCACAGATACGCAGTATTTT. Translation gives CSTGGARTDTQYF.

The chain is built from TRBV28 and TRBJ2-1, with TRBD2 matching over 13 bases. Germline CDR1 is MDHEN and CDR2 is SYDVKM. This CDR3 has 17 amino acids. J was trimmed by 4 bases and V by 6 bases; bases with no gene match: 9. This chain's CDR3 is CASRSLAGGPRYNEQFF. The DNA for the CDR3 is TGTGCCAGCAGATCACTAGCGGGAGGGCCCAGATACAATGAGCAGTTCTTC.

The chain uses TRBV5-5 and TRBJ2-2; a weak D match, TRBD1 (6 bases). The CDR3 loop spans 13 amino acids. The germline V and J ends were trimmed by 3 bases and 3 bases, with 6 bases remaining between them. Germline V gene lookup returns CDR1 SGHKS and CDR2 YYEKEE (reference sequence). This chain's CDR3 is CASSSGDTGELFF. CDR3 nucleotide sequence: TGTGCCAGCAGCTCAGGGGACACCGGGGAGCTGTTTTTT.

This sequence joins TRBV12-3 or TRBV12-4 and TRBJ2-3, with no clear D. This CDR3 spans 11 amino acids. V lost 1 base and J 8 bases, leaving 4 bases between the germline ends. In DNA form, the CDR3 reads TGTGCCAGCAGTTTAGAGGTTACGCAGTATTTT. Translating it yields CASSLEVTQYF.

CDR3 amino acids: CASSVEGKNNEQFF. The CDR3 DNA follows: TGTGCCAGCAGCGTAGAGGGTAAAAACAATGAGCAGTTCTTC. This chain joins TRBV9 and TRBJ2-1, with unresolved D. CDR1 is SGDLS and CDR2 is YYNGEE in the germline V gene. V was trimmed by 0 bases and J by 5 bases, leaving 9 bases between them. This CDR3 is built from 14 residues.

The sample holds one count of this clone. The chain couples TRBV4-3 to TRBJ2-7; 9 nucleotides align to TRBD1. V shed 1 base, J shed 5 bases, and the junction held 6 bases outside the gene matches. CDR1 and CDR2 (germline): LGHNA, YSLEER. CDR3 length equals 15 residues. CDR3 sequence reads: CASSQGWGQGNEQYF. CDR3 DNA sequence: TGCGCCAGCAGCCAAGGTTGGGGACAGGGCAACGAGCAGTACTTC.

The chain couples TRBV6-2 or TRBV6-3 to TRBJ2-7; 7 bases map to TRBD2. The germline V gene has CDR1 MNHEY and CDR2 SVGEGT. The CDR3 contains 18 residues. V shed 5 bases and J 6 bases; nucleotides not matched to a gene: 22. CDR3 nucleotides: TGTGCCAGCAGTCCGGTTGGAGGGAGGGCCCTCGGAGCTGGCGAGCAGTACTTC. Its protein product is CASSPVGGRALGAGEQYF.

The genes are TRBV5-1 and TRBJ2-2; TRBD2 is a possible D gene (5 bases). The V end was cut by 3 bases, the J end by 6 bases, with 9 bases between. CDR1 and CDR2 from the germline V gene are SGHRS and YFSETQ. This CDR3 has 13 amino acids. The DNA of the CDR3 is TGCGCCAGCAGCTCGTCGAGGGCCGGGGAGCTGTTTTTT. It specifies CASSSSRAGELFF. Complete variable domain (other parts from reference TRBV5-1 and TRBJ2-2): KAGVTQTPRYLIKTRGQQVTLSCSPISGHRSVSWYQQTPGQGLQFLFEYFSETQRNKGNFPGRFSGRQFSNSRSEMNVSTLELGDSALYLCASSSSRAGELFFGEGSRLTVL.

This clone was seen just once. This chain connects TRBV18 to TRBJ2-7, with 10 bases that match TRBD1. CDR1 and CDR2 from the germline V gene are KGHSH and LQKENI. CDR3 size: 15 residues. With 6 bases clipped from V and 5 bases from J, the junction kept 10 bases outside the gene matches. The chain's CDR3 is CASSRGQGETDEQYF. For the CDR3, the DNA is TGTGCCAGCTCCCGCGGACAGGGGGAAACCGACGAGCAGTACTTC.

This clone appeared a single time. V and J are TRBV24-1 and TRBJ2-3; D ambiguous. The CDR3 totals 17 residues. The V and J ends lost 4 bases and 4 bases respectively, with 20 bases between them. Germline assignment: CDR1 KGHDR and CDR2 SFDVKD. CDR3 in DNA: TGTGCCACCAGTGAGACCTTTGGTGGTAAGCAGGCAGATACGCAGTATTTT. Translating gives CATSETFGGKQADTQYF.

This rearrangement joins TRBV11-2 to TRBJ2-5; D may be TRBD2 (6 bases). Trimming removed 6 bases from V and 2 bases from J, with 16 bases in between. CDR1 is SGHAT and CDR2 is FQNNGV in the germline V gene. The CDR3 length is 15 residues. The DNA of the CDR3 is TGTGCCAGCAGGTGGAGGGCAACAGCACAAGAGACCCAGTACTTC. Encoded protein: CASRWRATAQETQYF.

J is TRBJ2-7 and V is TRBV7-8, with 14 bases identical to TRBD2. The CDR3 runs 16 residues. J was trimmed by 2 bases and V by 4 bases; bases with no gene match: 4. CDR1 and CDR2 from the germline V gene are SGHVS and FQNEAQ. DNA for the CDR3: TGTGCCAGCAGCTCAGGGACTAGCGGGGGACCCTACGAGCAGTACTTC. Translated: CASSSGTSGGPYEQYF.

This clone was seen more than once but under ten times. The chain has TRBV28 and TRBJ1-3; possible D gene TRBD1, 6 bases. The CDR3 consists of 15 residues. V shed 5 bases and J shed 0 bases, with 11 bases lying between them. CDR1 is MDHEN and CDR2 is SYDVKM in the germline V gene. DNA for the CDR3: TGTGCCAGCAGTAGAGGACAGACCTCTGGAAACACCATATATTTT. Translation: CASSRGQTSGNTIYF.

The chain recombines TRBV7-2 with TRBJ1-2; D might be TRBD1 (5 bases). V lost 5 bases and J 5 bases, leaving 12 bases between the germline ends. Germline V gene sequence: CDR1 SGHTA, CDR2 FQGNSA. The CDR3 extends over 13 amino acids. CDR3 in amino acids: CASSLEQGYGYTF. CDR3 sequence (DNA): TGTGCCAGCAGCCTAGAGCAGGGATATGGCTACACCTTC.

This clone has only one observation. The chain joins TRBV6-5 to TRBJ1-1; weak D call: TRBD1 (5 bases). Germline V gene sequence: CDR1 MNHEY, CDR2 SVGAGI. The V end lost 2 bases, the J end lost 6 bases, and 13 bases lay between the germline ends. This CDR3 spans 14 amino acids. The CDR3 here is CASSYRETVSEAFF. The CDR3 coding sequence is TGTGCCAGCAGTTACCGGGAGACAGTGTCTGAAGCTTTCTTT.

V gene TRBV15 combines with J gene TRBJ1-6, with D unresolved. V gave up 7 bases and J gave up 7 bases, with 11 bases separating them. This CDR3 region has 13 residues. The germline V gene has CDR1 LNHNV and CDR2 YYDKDF (reference sequence). The CDR3 region is CATTNPGNSPLHF. As DNA, the CDR3 is TGTGCCACCACCAACCCGGGAAATTCACCCCTCCACTTT.